This T cell receptor (beta chain) is drawn from a study of cytomegalovirus exposure and HLA in healthy donors. Whole-study results and caveats: Despite most TCR sequences being rare, some public TCRs occurred in many donors. What a later analysis showed was that several of the most significant clusters appeared linked to common viral pathogens. Owing to their indistinguishability, certain V segments, notably TRBV6-2 and TRBV6-3, were excluded. Reported results showed that the classifier diagnosed cytomegalovirus status with high specificity and sensitivity.

A remark on this clone: Its antigen is not identified.

Trimming left V 6 bases short and J 2 bases short, with 12 bases between. Germline lookup yields CDR1 MNHEY and CDR2 SMNVEV (reference sequence). The CDR3 runs 14 residues. PCR involved 60 Vbeta and 13 Jbeta primers. The repertoire was sequenced with immunoSEQ multiplex PCR; TCRdb's copy has only in-frame clones and lacks some. This table holds some 70,000 clones, 81% found once. Input material: PBMCs. The clonotype originates from a human donor in good health. The chain carries TRBV27 and TRBJ2-3; D remains ambiguous. In DNA, the CDR3 is TGTGCCAGCAGCCCCCGTAGCCCCACAGATACGCAGTATTTT. Translating gives CASSPRSPTDTQYF.